These 5 T cell receptor beta chains were sequenced from one sample in a study of T cell changes during pregnancy in multiple sclerosis. The data were produced by immunoSEQ multiplex PCR, yet TCRdb's version contains in-frame clones alone and is incomplete. Of tens of thousands of clones in the sample, more than 85% were seen once. The source material was peripheral blood, sampled before pregnancy. The receptors come from a female donor with multiple sclerosis, enrolled in a pregnancy study.

This chain joins TRBV9 and TRBJ2-6; D is perhaps TRBD2 (6 bases). Germline CDR1 reads SGDLS; CDR2 reads YYNGEE. V was trimmed by 2 bases and J by 2 bases, leaving 11 bases between them. This CDR3 has 16 amino acids. CDR3 in DNA: TGTGCCAGCAGCGTGGGGCCGGGGGCTGGGGCCAACGTCCTGACTTTC. Protein sequence: CASSVGPGAGANVLTF.

The chain employs TRBV28 and TRBJ1-5; 10 bases fit TRBD1. CDR3 length: 15 amino acids. In germline, CDR1 is MDHEN, CDR2 SYDVKM. V shed 6 bases, J shed 7 bases, and the junction held 9 bases outside the gene matches. DNA of the CDR3: TGTGCCAGCAGGCCCACGACAGGGGGCGAGCAGCCCCAGCATTTT. As protein: CASRPTTGGEQPQHF.

This clone was seen more than once but under ten times. The chain recombines TRBV19 with TRBJ1-3, with D perhaps matching TRBD1 (5 bases). Trimming removed 11 bases from V and 6 bases from J, with 17 bases in between. CDR1 is LNHDA and CDR2 is SQIVND in the germline V gene (reference sequence). The CDR3 extends over 13 amino acids. The CDR3 DNA is TGTGCCGGCAAGGCTACAGGCCAAAACACCATATATTTT. Amino acid sequence: CAGKATGQNTIYF. Full variable domain (rest looked up from reference TRBV19 and TRBJ1-3): DGGITQSPKYLFRKEGQNVTLSCEQNLNHDAMYWYRQDPGQGLRLIYYSQIVNDFQKGDIAEGYSVSREKKESFPLTVTSAQKNPTAFYLCAGKATGQNTIYFGEGSWLTVV.

V is TRBV6-6 and J is TRBJ1-2; D gene unclear. V dropped 2 bases and J dropped 8 bases, with 15 bases sitting between them. There are 14 residues in the CDR3. Germline V gene data show CDR1 as MNHNY and CDR2 as SVGAGI (reference sequence). The CDR3 region is CASSYDRGPVGYTF. CDR3 in DNA: TGTGCCAGCAGTTACGACCGAGGTCCCGTCGGCTACACCTTC.

The V call is TRBV4-1, the J call TRBJ2-7; 9 bases map to TRBD1. CDR1 and CDR2 from the germline V gene are MGHRA and YSYEKL. J was trimmed by 5 bases and V by 4 bases; bases with no gene match: 12. This CDR3 is 16 amino acids long. The CDR3 DNA reads TGCGCCAGCAGCCGCGGACCGGGACAGGGAAAGGACGAGCAGTACTTC. It yields the protein CASSRGPGQGKDEQYF.